These 17 T cell receptor beta chains were sequenced from one sample in a study of blood T cell repertoires in COVID-19. Produced via immunoSEQ multiplex PCR; TCRdb's table is partial and in-frame only. Of approximately 90,000 clones listed, approximately 86% were seen once; the top ten hold around 1.3%. The sample was peripheral blood. Receptors were obtained from a man older than 75 with active or convalescent COVID-19.

The J gene is TRBJ2-5, the V gene TRBV9, with 9 bases lining up with TRBD2. CDR1 and CDR2 from the germline V gene are SGDLS and YYNGEE. V shed 0 bases and J 2 bases; nucleotides not matched to a gene: 14. This CDR3 is built from 19 residues. CDR3 coding DNA: TGTGCCAGCAGCGTAGCCAATGCGGGAGGGCCGACGGGACAAGAGACCCAGTACTTC. Translated, it gives CASSVANAGGPTGQETQYF.

The V gene is TRBV4-2, the J gene TRBJ2-1; 10 bases match TRBD2. This CDR3 spans 14 amino acids. V was pared by 4 bases and J by 5 bases, with 2 bases of the junction left unmatched. CDR1 is LGHNA and CDR2 is YNFKEQ in the germline V gene. The CDR3 loop is CASSRTSGNNEQFF. In DNA form, the CDR3 reads TGTGCCAGCAGCCGGACTAGCGGAAACAATGAGCAGTTCTTC.

This chain's CDR3 is CASTISSGNSPLHF. The CDR3 nucleotides read TGTGCCAGCACCATATCCTCGGGGAATTCACCCCTCCACTTT. The rearrangement uses TRBV9 and TRBJ1-6; the D is unclear. Germline CDR1 SGDLS, CDR2 YYNGEE. This CDR3 comprises 14 residues. V was trimmed by 6 bases and J by 7 bases, leaving 14 bases between them.

The rearrangement joins TRBV4-3 to TRBJ1-2; D gene ambiguous. V gave up 0 bases and J gave up 3 bases, with 17 bases separating them. The CDR3 length is 17 residues. Per germline, CDR1 LGHNA and CDR2 YSLEER. DNA for the CDR3: TGCGCCAGCAGCCAAGAGGCGGGCAGCAGCCTTTACTATGGCTACACCTTC. This gives the protein CASSQEAGSSLYYGYTF.

This rearrangement joins TRBV7-3 to TRBJ2-1; 12 bases agree with TRBD2. The V gene's germline CDR1 is SGHTA and CDR2 FQGTGA. J gave up 7 bases and V 5 bases, and 3 bases lay outside the gene matches. CDR3 size: 14 residues. CDR3 DNA: TGTGCCAGCAGCCCGACTAGCGGGAGTAATGAGCAGTTCTTC. Translating it yields CASSPTSGSNEQFF.

The CDR3, as DNA: TGTGCCAGCAGCTTAGCGAATCGGGTAGCCTACGAGCAGTACTTC. Protein sequence: CASSLANRVAYEQYF. This sequence joins TRBV7-2 and TRBJ2-7; D not certain. CDR1 is SGHTA, CDR2 FQGNSA, per germline. The CDR3 extends over 15 amino acids. V was shortened by 0 bases and J by 2 bases, with 11 bases between the two germline ends. The full variable domain, in which reference TRBV7-2 and TRBJ2-7 provide the parts outside the CDR3, is GAGVSQSPSNKVTEKGKDVELRCDPISGHTALYWYRQSLGQGLEFLIYFQGNSAPDKSGLPSDRFSAERTGGSVSTLTIQRTQQEDSAVYLCASSLANRVAYEQYFGPGTRLTVT.

J is TRBJ1-5 and V is TRBV18; D not resolved. With 5 bases removed from V and 0 bases from J, the gap between germline ends came to 5 bases. The CDR3 totals 13 residues. Germline V gene data show CDR1 as KGHSH and CDR2 as LQKENI. CDR3 sequence reads: CASSSDSNQPQHF. DNA of the CDR3: TGTGCCAGCTCAAGCGATAGCAATCAGCCCCAGCATTTT.

The rearrangement joins TRBV7-6 to TRBJ2-7; the match to TRBD1 covers 9 bases. The CDR3 runs 17 residues. From germline, CDR1 is SGHVS and CDR2 FNYEAQ. V dropped 5 bases and J dropped 3; count of bases not matched to a gene: 14. The CDR3: CASSRNRGLAQDYEQYF. CDR3 sequence (DNA): TGTGCCAGCAGCCGAAACAGGGGGCTGGCGCAAGACTACGAGCAGTACTTC.

V gene TRBV2 combines with J gene TRBJ2-1; TRBD2 matches at 7 bases. Germline V gives CDR1 SNHLY, CDR2 FYNNEI. J lost 10 bases, V lost 8 bases, and 11 bases had no gene match. The CDR3 is made up of 13 amino acids. The CDR3 region has the DNA TGTGCCAGCCGACTAGCTCAGAACCGCGAGCAGTTCTTC. Its protein product is CASRLAQNREQFF.

V is TRBV2 and J is TRBJ1-3; TRBD1 might be the D (5 bases). There are 14 residues in the CDR3. V lost 4 bases and J lost 1, with 8 bases in between. The germline V gene has CDR1 SNHLY and CDR2 FYNNEI. The CDR3 DNA reads TGTGCCAGCAGTGGGGGCATTTCTGGAAACACCATATATTTT. It encodes CASSGGISGNTIYF.

The J gene is TRBJ2-1, the V gene TRBV6-4; 11 nucleotides line up with TRBD2. CDR3 length: 16 residues. V dropped 4 bases and J dropped 7; count of bases not matched to a gene: 9. The germline gives CDR1 MRHNA, CDR2 SNTAGT. The CDR3 here is CASSVFGTSGWNEQFF. In DNA, the CDR3 is TGTGCCAGCAGTGTATTTGGGACTAGCGGTTGGAATGAGCAGTTCTTC.

The rearrangement joins TRBV18 to TRBJ2-5, with D possibly being TRBD1 (6 bases). Between the trimmed V and J ends, which lost 4 bases and 4 bases, there was a span of 10 bases. Germline V gives CDR1 KGHSH, CDR2 LQKENI. The CDR3 runs 13 residues. The DNA for the CDR3 is TGTGCCAGCTCACGTGGGACAAGAGAGACCCAGTACTTC. It is translated as CASSRGTRETQYF.

The chain uses TRBV5-1 and TRBJ2-1; D might be TRBD2 (5 bases). This CDR3 contains 15 residues. The V end lost 0 bases, the J end lost 7 bases, and 14 bases lay between the germline ends. Germline CDR1 SGHRS, CDR2 YFSETQ. CDR3 nucleotide sequence: TGCGCCAGCAGCTTGGGAGCGGCTCTTGATAATGAGCAGTTCTTC. Protein sequence: CASSLGAALDNEQFF.

The V and J genes are TRBV4-2 and TRBJ1-2; 7 bases agree with TRBD1. This CDR3 contains 14 residues. From germline, CDR1 is LGHNA and CDR2 YNFKEQ. The V gene end was trimmed by 3 bases and the J gene end by 8 bases; junction bases not matched to a gene: 9. The CDR3 coding sequence is TGTGCCAGCAGCCAGGCGACAGGGACCTACGGCTACACCTTC. Amino acid sequence: CASSQATGTYGYTF.

CDR3 amino acids: CASSLGPTVNYGYTF. The CDR3 DNA reads TGTGCCAGCAGCTTAGGCCCCACAGTAAACTATGGCTACACCTTC. The rearrangement joins TRBV7-2 to TRBJ1-2, with D hard to call. Trimming removed 1 base from V and 2 bases from J, with 11 bases in between. The CDR3 is 15 amino acids. The germline V gene has CDR1 SGHTA and CDR2 FQGNSA.

V and J are TRBV12-3 or TRBV12-4 and TRBJ1-5; 7 bases align to TRBD1. This CDR3 is 12 amino acids long. The trim removed 6 bases at V and 6 bases at J, leaving 2 bases unmatched. The CDR3 loop reads CASRTGPQPQHF. The CDR3 DNA follows: TGTGCCAGCAGGACAGGGCCTCAGCCCCAGCATTTT.

The chain employs TRBV28 and TRBJ2-4; D might be TRBD1 (5 bases). CDR3 length: 15 amino acids. CDR1 is MDHEN and CDR2 is SYDVKM in the germline V gene. V lost 6 bases to trimming and J lost 10 bases, with 22 bases between them. The CDR3 protein is CASSPDSASKGIQYF. The CDR3 bases are TGTGCCAGCAGCCCCGACAGCGCCTCAAAAGGGATTCAGTACTTC.